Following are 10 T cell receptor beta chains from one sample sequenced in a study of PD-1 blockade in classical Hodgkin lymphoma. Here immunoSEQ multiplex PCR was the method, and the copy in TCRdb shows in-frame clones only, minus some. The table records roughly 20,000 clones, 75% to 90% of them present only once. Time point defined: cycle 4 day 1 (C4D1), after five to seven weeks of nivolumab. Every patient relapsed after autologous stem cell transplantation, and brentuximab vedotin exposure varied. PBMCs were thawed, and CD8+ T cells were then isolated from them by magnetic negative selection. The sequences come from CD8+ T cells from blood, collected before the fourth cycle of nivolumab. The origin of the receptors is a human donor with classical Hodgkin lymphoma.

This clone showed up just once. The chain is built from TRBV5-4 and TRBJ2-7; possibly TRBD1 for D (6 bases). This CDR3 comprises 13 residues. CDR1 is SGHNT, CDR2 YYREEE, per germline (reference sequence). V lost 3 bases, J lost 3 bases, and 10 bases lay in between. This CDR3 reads CASSSMTGYEQYF. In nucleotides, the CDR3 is TGTGCCAGCAGCTCGATGACAGGCTACGAGCAGTACTTC.

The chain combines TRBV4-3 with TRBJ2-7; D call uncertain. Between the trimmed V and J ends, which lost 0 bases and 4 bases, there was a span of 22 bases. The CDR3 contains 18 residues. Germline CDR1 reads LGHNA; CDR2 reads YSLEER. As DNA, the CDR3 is TGCGCCAGCAGCCAAGATCTCTTTCACGGAGTGCTACCTTACGAGCAGTACTTC. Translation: CASSQDLFHGVLPYEQYF.

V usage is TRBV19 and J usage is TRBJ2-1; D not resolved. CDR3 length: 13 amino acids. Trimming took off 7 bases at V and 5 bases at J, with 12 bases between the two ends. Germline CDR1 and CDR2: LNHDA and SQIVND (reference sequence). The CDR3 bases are TGTGCCAGTAAAAATAGGCAGGACAATGAGCAGTTCTTC. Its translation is CASKNRQDNEQFF.

This CDR3 is CASSQDGTYSYEQYF. The CDR3 DNA reads TGCGCCAGCAGCCAAGATGGGACGTACTCCTACGAGCAGTACTTC. The chain is built from TRBV4-1 and TRBJ2-7; D tentatively fits TRBD1 or TRBD2 (5 bases each). Germline V gives CDR1 MGHRA, CDR2 YSYEKL. This CDR3 is 15 amino acids long. Between the trimmed V and J ends, which lost 0 bases and 0 bases, there was a span of 9 bases.

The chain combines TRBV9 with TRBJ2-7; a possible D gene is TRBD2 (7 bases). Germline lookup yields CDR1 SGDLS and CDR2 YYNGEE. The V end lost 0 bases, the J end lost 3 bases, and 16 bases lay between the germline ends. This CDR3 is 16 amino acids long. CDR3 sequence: CASSVEGAGASYEQYF. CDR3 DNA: TGTGCCAGCAGCGTAGAAGGCGCGGGGGCCAGCTACGAGCAGTACTTC.

The CDR3 DNA reads TGCGCCAGCAGCTTGGACAGTAGGGTGAACACTGAAGCTTTCTTT. It specifies CASSLDSRVNTEAFF. The chain combines TRBV5-1 with TRBJ1-1; D unclear. The CDR3 consists of 15 residues. V shed 0 bases and J shed 0 bases, with 9 bases lying between them. Germline assignment: CDR1 SGHRS and CDR2 YFSETQ. Together with reference TRBV5-1 and TRBJ1-1, the CDR3 gives the full variable domain: KAGVTQTPRYLIKTRGQQVTLSCSPISGHRSVSWYQQTPGQGLQFLFEYFSETQRNKGNFPGRFSGRQFSNSRSEMNVSTLELGDSALYLCASSLDSRVNTEAFFGQGTRLTVV.

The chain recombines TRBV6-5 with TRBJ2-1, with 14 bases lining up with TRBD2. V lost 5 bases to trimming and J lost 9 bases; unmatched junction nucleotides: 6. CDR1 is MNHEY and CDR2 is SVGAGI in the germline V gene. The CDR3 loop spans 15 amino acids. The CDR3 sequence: CASSPGTSGGGEQFF. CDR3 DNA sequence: TGTGCCAGCAGTCCCGGGACTAGCGGGGGTGGTGAGCAGTTCTTC.

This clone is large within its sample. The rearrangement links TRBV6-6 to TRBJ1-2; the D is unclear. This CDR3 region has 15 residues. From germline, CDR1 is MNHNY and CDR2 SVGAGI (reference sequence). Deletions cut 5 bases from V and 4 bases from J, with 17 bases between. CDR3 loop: CASSPQPVEGYGYTF. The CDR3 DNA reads TGTGCCAGCAGTCCACAGCCCGTTGAAGGCTATGGCTACACCTTC.

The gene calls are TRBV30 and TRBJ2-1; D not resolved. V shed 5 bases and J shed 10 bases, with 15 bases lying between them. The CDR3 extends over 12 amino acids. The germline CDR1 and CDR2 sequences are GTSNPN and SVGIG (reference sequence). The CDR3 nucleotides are TGTGCCTGGGACCCCCACCCTTGGGAGCAGTTCTTC. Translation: CAWDPHPWEQFF.

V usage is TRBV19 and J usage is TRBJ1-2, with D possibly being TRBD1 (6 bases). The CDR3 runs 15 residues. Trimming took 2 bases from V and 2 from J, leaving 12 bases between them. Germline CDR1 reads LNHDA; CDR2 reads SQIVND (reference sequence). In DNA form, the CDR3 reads TGTGCCAGTAGTATATACCCCCAGGGGAACTATGGCTACACCTTC. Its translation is CASSIYPQGNYGYTF.